This T cell receptor (beta chain) was captured in a study of shared clonotypes between healthy human individuals (TCRdb year 2020). Broadly, across the study: The cohort comprised a couple of women and three men aged 18 to 49 years. For each donor, three plates each were used for CD4 naive and CD4 memory, two plates were used for CD8 naive, and one plate was used for CD8 memory. To estimate repertoire size and how much clonotype sharing occurs between individuals, the study deeply sequenced the blood TCR repertoires of several healthy adults. To increase sequencing depth and limit assay-specific biases, different laboratories used diverse techniques to prepare libraries and sequence TCR repertoires. Leukapheresis yielded between about 0.85 and 9.5 billion PBMCs per donor. Results and caveats for the whole study, not just this receptor: Roughly 5% of naive CD4, roughly 3.5% of naive CD8, about 2.1% of memory CD4, and 0.35% to 0.4% of memory CD8 clonotypes were shared across a few donors. Compared with non-shared clonotypes, clonotypes shared by all four sorted-subset donors had higher generation probabilities. Pairwise subsampling led to the expectation that sequencing depth would affect the degree of clonotype sharing among donors. The small number of donors limited the genetic and exposure-history diversity represented. Even with the large sequencing depth, rarefaction of the sorted-subset datasets indicated that sequencing was incomplete. Sampling was restricted to blood, and TCR repertoires in tissues likely differ from the TCR repertoires found in blood. Larger estimated clonotype richness was generally found for naive subsets than for memory subsets.

Comments on this clone: Its antigen specificity is not known. It has no much larger one-base neighbor in the sample; base qualities were not kept.

For the CD8 naive samples, CD45RO-negative cells were positively selected for CCR7, yielding a CD45RA+CCR7+ population from which TemRA cells were excluded. The donors were healthy, HIV-negative adults who had no recently reported acute infections or vaccinations. All donors were Caucasian adults living in Nashville, Tennessee, USA. Blood was collected by leukapheresis, and PBMCs were isolated by Ficoll-Histopaque density gradient centrifugation and then cryopreserved in liquid nitrogen vapor phase. Purity and quantity of every magnetically sorted T cell population were checked by analytical flow cytometry. Each sorted fraction had its genomic DNA isolated and then quantified by UV absorbance on a Nanodrop 2000c. Using the deep immunoSEQ assay, multiplex PCR amplified TCR CDR3 regions from genomic DNA. Extracted genomic DNA from each cell subset was distributed evenly across all wells of several immunoSEQ 96-well plates, and each plate was treated as a replicate. For sorted subsets, each replicate PCR was loaded with roughly 190 ng genomic DNA, equivalent to about 30,000 T cell genomes. The purified libraries were quantified using a Qubit 3.0 fluorometer, sized with a Bioanalyzer 2100, and then quantified again using the KAPA Library Quantification kit. Each immunoSEQ 96-well plate was sequenced on its own single-read 150-cycle Illumina NextSeq 550 flow cell. For the original study's pipeline: The immunoSEQ output contained only junctional sequences without quality scores, so filtering could not match that applied to full-length reads. Sequences were annotated with PyIR, a Python wrapper for IgBLAST v1.9, and V/J genes and CDR3 were assigned using IMGT germline references. Any read was removed if the V/J assignment was weak (E-value above 1e-6), the CDR3 was missing, or the read contained stop codons, out-of-frame junctions, or ambiguous translated residues. A V3J clonotype was defined by an identical inferred V gene, J gene, and CDR3 amino acid sequence. Percentage overlap between repertoires was computed as shared unique clonotypes divided by the size of the smaller repertoire. RTK rarefaction, the Chao1 estimator, and Recon v2.1 estimates of unobserved clonotypes were used to assess repertoire richness. Generation probabilities for all TCRbeta clonotypes obtained by the gDNA method from four donors were computed using OLGA. Imported from immuneACCESS, the table was reduced by TCRdb to in-frame sequences with V and J called. These copies leave out some clones; in studies compared against another copy, an unresolved V gene accounts for under half, and the cause of the remainder is not known. Clone size and V and J calls were adopted from that table, with D and trimming inferred from the DNA. The sample data list a few million clones, and 90% to 95% of these were observed just once. More than 1.5% of the sample belongs to the ten largest clones.

From a lookup of the germline V gene, CDR1 and CDR2 are MNHNS and SASEGT. The germline V and J ends show losses of 1 base and 2 bases respectively, and no gene match explains 7 bases of the junction. From its cysteine to its phenylalanine, the CDR3 spans 17 amino acids. Here the CDR3 DNA is all that survives: 51 bases in frame from base 1. This TCR derives from a young man in good health. Some clones in this sample may be carry-over from other donors' samples. This sequence uses TRBV6-1 and TRBJ2-3, with TRBD2 matching 9 junction bases. The sample consisted of naive CD8+ T cells from PBMCs. The label giving this sample's cell subset or site can be read as: CD45RA+CCR7+. The DNA is as follows: TGTGCCAGCAGTGAAGACCCCGAGCGGGAGGTCACAGATACGCAGTATTTT. The translation is CASSEDPEREVTDTQYF.